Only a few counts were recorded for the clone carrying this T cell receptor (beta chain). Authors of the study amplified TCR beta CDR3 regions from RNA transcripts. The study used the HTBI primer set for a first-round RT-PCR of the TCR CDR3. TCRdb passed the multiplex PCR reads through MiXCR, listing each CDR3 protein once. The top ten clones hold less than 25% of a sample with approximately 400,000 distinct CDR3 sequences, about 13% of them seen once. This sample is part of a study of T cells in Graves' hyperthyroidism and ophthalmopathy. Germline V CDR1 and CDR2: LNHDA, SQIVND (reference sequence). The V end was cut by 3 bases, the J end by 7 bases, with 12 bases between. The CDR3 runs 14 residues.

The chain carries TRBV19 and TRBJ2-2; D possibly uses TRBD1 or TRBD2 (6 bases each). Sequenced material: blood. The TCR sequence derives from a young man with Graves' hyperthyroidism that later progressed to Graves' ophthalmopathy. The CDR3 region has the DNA TGTGCCAGTAGTATCTGGGGGGCCGGCGGGGAGCTGTTTTTT. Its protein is CASSIWGAGGELFF.